A single sample is the source of the 16 T cell receptor beta chains below, sequenced in a study of vaccination effects on CD4 cells after COVID-19. The assay was immunoSEQ multiplex PCR, and TCRdb's table has in-frame clones only and misses some. The sample holds nearly 35,000 clones, 73% seen once. After expansion with viral peptide pools in the ViraFEST assay, antigen-specific CD4+ T cells were sequenced. CD4+ T cells were isolated after 10 days of culture. Nucleocapsid antibody tests were negative, and the vaccine recipients had no prior SARS-CoV-2 infection. These receptors' targets are unknown. Here the sequenced sample was CD4+ T cells from PBMCs cultured with HCoV-OC43 spike peptides, taken before COVID-19 vaccination. The subset here: HCoV-OC43 spike overlapping peptide pool stimulation. These receptors were taken from a human donor who received a COVID-19 vaccine.

V usage is TRBV11-2 and J usage is TRBJ1-2; D not certain. Germline CDR1 is SGHAT and CDR2 is FQNNGV. This CDR3 spans 14 amino acids. V lost 2 bases to trimming and J lost 8 bases, with 15 bases between them. CDR3 coding DNA: TGTGCCAGCAGCTTACAACCCCGGGGAGACGGCTACACCTTC. It yields the protein CASSLQPRGDGYTF.

This clone was seen a few times. The chain employs TRBV10-3 and TRBJ1-1; maybe TRBD1 (6 bases). Germline assignment: CDR1 ENHRY and CDR2 SYGVKD. V was shortened by 0 bases and J by 5 bases, with 10 bases between the two germline ends. The CDR3 runs 14 residues. The CDR3 DNA is TGTGCCATCAGTGAGTCTGGGGGGCGGACTGAAGCTTTCTTT. Protein: CAISESGGRTEAFF.

The chain employs TRBV29-1 and TRBJ1-3, with D possibly matching TRBD1 (6 bases). The CDR3 extends over 14 amino acids. CDR1 is SQVTM, CDR2 ANQGSEA, per germline. V was cut by 6 bases and J by 2 bases, with 14 bases left in between. In DNA form, the CDR3 reads TGCAGCGTGGTGACAGGTCTCACTGGAAACACCATATATTTT. This codes for CSVVTGLTGNTIYF.

This chain links TRBV28 with TRBJ2-1, with D possibly TRBD1 on 6 matching bases. V lost 5 bases and J 12 bases, leaving 14 bases between the germline ends. The CDR3 sequence is 12 residues long. The germline V gene has CDR1 MDHEN and CDR2 SYDVKM. CDR3 sequence: CASSPLQGLQFF. The CDR3 DNA sequence: TGTGCCAGCAGTCCACTACAGGGATTGCAGTTCTTC.

J is TRBJ2-3 and V is TRBV5-4, with 8 bases fitting TRBD2. Germline trimming cut 5 bases from V and 5 bases from J; bases unmatched to any gene: 10. The CDR3 covers 15 residues. In germline, CDR1 is SGHNT, CDR2 YYREEE (reference sequence). Written as DNA, the CDR3 is TGTGCCAGCAGGCACGCCCGGGGGGGCATAGATACGCAGTATTTT. It translates to CASRHARGGIDTQYF.

The chain is built from TRBV10-3 and TRBJ2-7; possibly TRBD1 for D (7 bases). This CDR3 has 15 residues. CDR1 is ENHRY, CDR2 SYGVKD, per germline. Trimming stripped 3 bases from V and 6 bases from J, with 18 bases between. CDR3 DNA: TGTGCCATCAGTGAAGGGTGGAACAGGGGAGGCGAGCAGTACTTC. Translating gives CAISEGWNRGGEQYF.

This clone was observed a single time. The V gene is TRBV6-2 or TRBV6-3, the J gene TRBJ2-7; 7 nucleotides line up with TRBD2. This CDR3 contains 14 residues. Germline V gene lookup returns CDR1 MNHEY and CDR2 SVGEGT. Trimming removed 2 bases from V and 8 bases from J; junction bases left unmatched: 9. Written as DNA, the CDR3 is TGTGCCAGCAGTTACCCCCGACTAGCTAGGAAGCAGTACTTC. This gives the protein CASSYPRLARKQYF.

The rearrangement joins TRBV13 to TRBJ2-2; D uncertain. This CDR3 spans 16 amino acids. Germline loops: CDR1 PRHDT, CDR2 FYEKMQ (reference sequence). V lost 0 bases and J 2 bases, leaving 10 bases between the germline ends. The CDR3 DNA sequence: TGTGCCAGCAGCTTAGGCCTAGGCACCAACACCGGGGAGCTGTTTTTT. Its translation is CASSLGLGTNTGELFF.

The chain couples TRBV7-9 to TRBJ1-2; the D is unclear. Germline CDR1 SEHNR, CDR2 FQNEAQ (reference sequence). The V end was cut by 6 bases, the J end by 0 bases, with 14 bases between. CDR3 length: 15 residues. CDR3 sequence reads: CASSPDGPPNYGYTF. In DNA, the CDR3 is TGTGCCAGCAGTCCCGACGGCCCGCCTAACTATGGCTACACCTTC.

The chain is built from TRBV5-1 and TRBJ2-1; TRBD2 is a possible D gene (5 bases). V was pared by 5 bases and J by 5 bases, with 8 bases between. CDR1 is SGHRS and CDR2 is YFSETQ in the germline V gene. CDR3 length: 12 amino acids. The CDR3 DNA reads TGCGCCAGCAGTAGCGACAACAATGAGCAGTTCTTC. Protein: CASSSDNNEQFF.

This clone was seen just once. The J gene is TRBJ1-6, the V gene TRBV30; D ambiguous. The CDR3 is made up of 13 amino acids. Per the germline V gene, CDR1 is GTSNPN and CDR2 is SVGIG (reference sequence). Trimming removed 4 bases at V and 10 bases at J, with 14 bases between. Written as DNA, the CDR3 is TGTGCCTGGAACACCCTACTGGGGTCACCCCTCCACTTT. Protein sequence: CAWNTLLGSPLHF.

V is TRBV3-1 (or the pseudogene TRBV3-2) and J is TRBJ1-6, with unresolved D. Germline V gene data show CDR1 as LGHDT and CDR2 as YNNKEL (reference sequence). There are 13 residues in the CDR3. Trimming left V 1 base short and J 10 bases short, with 8 bases between. Here the CDR3 reads CASSQGFQSPLHF. CDR3 DNA: TGTGCCAGCAGCCAAGGGTTTCAGTCACCCCTCCACTTT.

The V gene is TRBV28, the J gene TRBJ1-1; unclear D gene. This CDR3 is 15 amino acids long. The V gene lost 4 bases and the J gene lost 4 bases, with 16 bases spanning the gap. CDR1 and CDR2 (germline): MDHEN, SYDVKM. CDR3 in amino acids: CASSSPAEKATEAFF. The CDR3 DNA sequence: TGTGCCAGCAGTTCCCCAGCGGAGAAGGCCACTGAAGCTTTCTTT. The full variable domain, completed using reference TRBV28 and TRBJ1-1, is DVKVTQSSRYLVKRTGEKVFLECVQDMDHENMFWYRQDPGLGLRLIYFSYDVKMKEKGDIPEGYSVSREKKERFSLILESASTNQTSMYLCASSSPAEKATEAFFGQGTRLTVV.

This clone showed up just a few times. V usage is TRBV27 and J usage is TRBJ1-2; no reliable D call. V was clipped by 4 bases and J by 4 bases, with 7 bases between them. Germline CDR1 reads MNHEY; CDR2 reads SMNVEV (reference sequence). This CDR3 has 12 amino acids. CDR3 DNA sequence: TGTGCCAGCAGTTCTGGATTCTATGGCTACACCTTC. It is translated as CASSSGFYGYTF.

This clone was seen more than once but under ten times. The V and J genes are TRBV10-3 and TRBJ2-7; D may be TRBD1 or TRBD2 (5 bases each). The CDR3 is 13 residues long. V was pared by 8 bases and J by 5 bases, with 16 bases between. Germline values: CDR1 ENHRY, CDR2 SYGVKD. CDR3 sequence: CAIATGLGNEQYF. Written as DNA, the CDR3 is TGTGCCATCGCCACGGGGCTAGGGAACGAGCAGTACTTC.

The chain links TRBV4-2 to TRBJ2-7; D call uncertain. The CDR3 is made up of 15 amino acids. The germline V and J ends were trimmed by 0 bases and 3 bases, with 12 bases remaining between them. Looked up from germline, CDR1 is LGHNA and CDR2 is YNFKEQ. Written as DNA, the CDR3 is TGTGCCAGCAGCCAAGATTCCAGTGCTGACTACGAGCAGTACTTC. The encoded protein is CASSQDSSADYEQYF.